This T cell receptor (beta chain) was captured in a study of T cells in Graves' hyperthyroidism and ophthalmopathy. General study results and limits: Peripheral blood also featured most of the thyroid clonotypes expanded above 0.001. Researchers report that a 13 V-J model separated ophthalmopathy from stable hyperthyroidism.

Patients having uncontrolled infection, another autoimmune disease, pregnancy or lactation were not included. This clonotype was seen ten or more times. Its antigen is currently unknown. Amplification of TCR beta CDR3 regions was performed using RNA transcripts as template. The primer set for the first-round RT-PCR of the TCR CDR3 was HTBI. Each CDR3 protein gets one entry after TCRdb re-called the multiplex PCR reads with MiXCR. The sample consists of 550,000 to 600,000 distinct CDR3 sequences, about 45% of them appearing once. Trimming pared 0 bases from V and 3 bases from J, leaving 18 bases between. CDR3 size: 17 residues. The germline gives CDR1 SGHRS, CDR2 YFSETQ.

The rearrangement links TRBV5-1 to TRBJ2-5; D not certain. The receptor comes from an adult woman with Graves' disease, either hyperthyroidism or ophthalmopathy (not recorded which). The specimen was peripheral blood or thyroid tissue (not recorded which). CDR3 residues: CASSLGYQSAVKETQYF. The CDR3 nucleotides read TGCGCCAGCAGCTTGGGTTATCAGTCGGCGGTTAAAGAGACCCAGTACTTC.